This T cell receptor (beta chain) was retrieved from a study of T cell repertoires in cytomegalovirus infection. Study results and caveats: Across the ex vivo response, the dominant clonotypes were HLA-C-restricted CMV-specific TCR beta clonotypes.

This CDR3 is 13 amino acids long. The V end was cut by 2 bases, the J end by 5 bases, with 9 bases between. Germline V gene sequence: CDR1 MNHNY, CDR2 SVGAGI (reference sequence). TCRdb used MiXCR to reprocess the reads, holding one entry per CDR3 protein. The profile shows approximately 120,000 distinct CDR3 sequences, over 25% of them singletons. As for this clonotype: The antigen remains unidentified.

The source was CD8+ T cells from cultured PBMCs, collected from culture after CMV antigen stimulation. This clonotype originated in a human donor in good health (CMV status not recorded). Some clones in this sample may be carry-over from other donors' samples. The rearrangement links TRBV6-6 to TRBJ2-5; no firm D call. CDR3 bases: TGTGCCAGCAGTTACCTGCGTACGGAGACCCAGTACTTC. This codes for CASSYLRTETQYF.